Listed below are T cell receptor beta chains from one sample, sequenced in a study of somatic mutations in cytotoxic T cells in rheumatoid arthritis. The repertoire was sequenced with immunoSEQ multiplex PCR; TCRdb's copy has only in-frame clones and lacks some. The table lists approximately 4,800 clones, more than 75% of them singletons. Sequencing used CD8+ T cells sorted from blood, obtained at a follow-up visit. Source of these receptors: a man aged 35 to 55 with rheumatoid arthritis. The CDR3 runs from the conserved cysteine through the conserved F or W. The D gene is left open where the match is weak. Size is omitted from some rows. Given values are once, few, many or a class for expanded clones.

>NA|TRBV9|TRBD2|TRBJ2-1
CASSYHGGGSYNEQFF
TGTGCCAGCAGCTATCATGGGGGGGGCTCCTACAATGAGCAGTTCTTC
>once|TRBV7-8|NA|TRBJ1-2
CASSLLDSNYGYTF
TGTGCCAGCAGCCTTTTAGACAGTAACTATGGCTACACCTTC
>NA|TRBV4-3|NA|TRBJ2-7
CASSQTEGEAYEQYF
TGCGCCAGCAGCCAAACAGAGGGGGAAGCCTACGAGCAGTACTTC
>medium-sized|TRBV6-1|NA|TRBJ1-5
CASSERLQPQHF
TGTGCCAGCAGTGAACGGCTTCAGCCCCAGCATTTT
>few|TRBV4-3|NA|TRBJ2-1
CASSQAGLDSLSYNEQFF
TGCGCCAGCAGCCAAGCAGGATTAGACAGCTTATCCTACAATGAGCAGTTCTTC
>once|TRBV14|NA|TRBJ2-1
CASSQGGRFWEQFF
TGTGCCAGCAGCCAAGGAGGACGGTTTTGGGAGCAGTTCTTC
>NA|TRBV7-3|NA|TRBJ2-3
CASSLTILPSTDTQYF
TGTGCCAGCAGCTTAACGATACTCCCTAGCACAGATACGCAGTATTTT
>NA|TRBV15|NA|TRBJ2-3
CATSRVLTSTDTQYF
TGTGCCACCAGCAGAGTTCTTACCTCCACAGATACGCAGTATTTT
>NA|TRBV5-1|NA|TRBJ2-7
CASSPAYEQYF
TGCGCCAGCAGCCCTGCCTACGAGCAGTACTTC
>NA|TRBV4-1|NA|TRBJ1-5
CASSQGASPSNQPQHF
TGCGCCAGCAGCCAGGGGGCCAGCCCTTCCAATCAGCCCCAGCATTTT
>NA|TRBV7-9|NA|TRBJ1-1
CASSLALRAGGNTEAFF
TGTGCCAGCAGCTTAGCGCTGAGGGCAGGCGGGAACACTGAAGCTTTCTTT
>NA|TRBV9|NA|TRBJ2-5
CASSAPGTQETQYF
TGTGCCAGCAGCGCGCCCGGGACTCAAGAGACCCAGTACTTC
>NA|TRBV9|NA|TRBJ2-1
CASSPPEGPLGEQFF
TGTGCCAGCAGCCCCCCCGAGGGCCCGTTGGGTGAGCAGTTCTTC
>NA|TRBV2|NA|TRBJ1-4
CASSEPRGLGDEKLFF
TGTGCCAGCAGTGAGCCCAGGGGCCTTGGGGATGAAAAACTGTTTTTT
>NA|TRBV2|NA|TRBJ1-1
CASSEAPAMNTEAFF
TGTGCCAGCAGTGAAGCTCCAGCGATGAACACTGAAGCTTTCTTT